Presented here are 26 T cell receptor beta chains from one specimen sequenced in a study of T cell responses to AZD1222 COVID-19 vaccine. The protocol was immunoSEQ multiplex PCR, while the TCRdb copy is restricted to in-frame clones and leaves out a portion. The data contain roughly 140,000 clones, roughly 89% of them singletons. The source was peripheral blood, collected on day 0 of AZD1222 vaccination. These receptor sequences come from an adult in good health.

V usage is TRBV6-4 and J usage is TRBJ1-1; 7 nucleotides align to TRBD1. The CDR3 sequence is 12 residues long. Germline CDR1 and CDR2: MRHNA and SNTAGT. With V trimmed by 2 bases and J by 10 bases, 4 bases remained unmatched. CDR3 coding DNA: TGTGCCAGCAGTGACAAACAGGGGCGAGCTTTCTTT. Translation gives CASSDKQGRAFF.

This clone has only one observation. The V call is TRBV5-1, the J call TRBJ1-2; tentatively, D is TRBD1 (6 bases). The V gene's germline CDR1 is SGHRS and CDR2 YFSETQ. The CDR3 length is 15 residues. V lost 7 bases, J lost 1 base, and 17 bases lay in between. The CDR3 DNA follows: TGCGCCAGCGGCCTCGGGGGGCCGAGTAACTATGGCTACACCTTC. Its protein product is CASGLGGPSNYGYTF.

V usage is TRBV28 and J usage is TRBJ2-7, with D possibly being TRBD2 (6 bases). The V and J ends lost 5 bases and 2 bases respectively, with 13 bases between them. Germline V gene data show CDR1 as MDHEN and CDR2 as SYDVKM. The CDR3 is 14 amino acids. The chain's CDR3 is CASSGGGSTYEQYF. CDR3 nucleotides: TGTGCCAGCAGTGGCGGAGGGTCTACCTACGAGCAGTACTTC. Full variable domain (rest looked up from reference TRBV28 and TRBJ2-7): DVKVTQSSRYLVKRTGEKVFLECVQDMDHENMFWYRQDPGLGLRLIYFSYDVKMKEKGDIPEGYSVSREKKERFSLILESASTNQTSMYLCASSGGGSTYEQYFGPGTRLTVT.

With respect to this clone: Its ends do not fully match the called genes, so a read error is possible. J is TRBJ2-1 and V is TRBV7-7; D unclear. CDR3 length: 13 amino acids. Germline V lookup: CDR1 SSHAT, CDR2 FNYEAQ (reference sequence). CDR3 in amino acids: CASSSRLGNEQFF. In DNA, the CDR3 is TGTGCTAGCAGCTCCCGACTGGGGAATGAGCAGTTCTTC.

The chain joins TRBV5-8 to TRBJ1-6, with D possibly TRBD1 on 6 matching bases. Trimming took off 4 bases at V and 6 bases at J, with 14 bases between the two ends. Germline lookup yields CDR1 SGHTS and CDR2 YDEGEE. The CDR3 runs 15 residues. The CDR3 DNA reads as TGTGCCAGCAGCCCCGGGGGGGGCACTAATTCACCCCTCCACTTT. Its translation is CASSPGGGTNSPLHF.

V is TRBV7-9 and J is TRBJ2-3, with TRBD2 matching 9 bases. The CDR3 consists of 16 residues. The V segment lost 2 bases and the J segment 3 bases; nucleotides outside the gene matches: 6. Germline loops: CDR1 SEHNR, CDR2 FQNEAQ (reference sequence). The CDR3 spells CASSLTAGGPTDTQYF. DNA of the CDR3: TGTGCCAGCAGCTTAACGGCGGGAGGGCCGACAGATACGCAGTATTTT.

The chain couples TRBV23-1 to TRBJ2-2; 10 nucleotides align to TRBD2. TRBV23-1 is an open reading frame whose function is uncertain. After removal of 2 bases from V and 1 base from J, the junction contained 7 bases not matched to a gene. This CDR3 contains 18 residues. The CDR3 coding sequence is TGCGCCAGCAGTCAACCGACTAGCGGGCCTAAGAACACCGGGGAGCTGTTTTTT. This gives the protein CASSQPTSGPKNTGELFF.

This CDR3 is CAWSVGGTGGSFQYEQYF. CDR3 DNA: TGTGCCTGGAGTGTAGGAGGGACAGGGGGATCCTTTCAATACGAGCAGTACTTC. V usage is TRBV30 and J usage is TRBJ2-7; 11 bases fit TRBD1. J lost 4 bases, V lost 0 bases, and 14 bases had no gene match. Germline CDR1 reads GTSNPN; CDR2 reads SVGIG (reference sequence). This CDR3 spans 18 amino acids.

This sequence joins TRBV12-5 and TRBJ1-3, with 7 bases that match TRBD1. Losses at the gene ends were 0 bases for V and 1 base for J; bases not matched to a gene: 6. This CDR3 is built from 17 residues. CDR1 is LGHNT and CDR2 is FRNRAP in the germline V gene. The CDR3 region is CASGLVFDRASGNTIYF. CDR3 DNA sequence: TGTGCTAGTGGTTTGGTATTTGACAGGGCGTCTGGAAACACCATATATTTT.

In this sample, this clone turned up once. This chain links TRBV9 with TRBJ2-1, with 7 bases lining up with TRBD1. The CDR3 totals 18 residues. Germline trimming cut 6 bases from V and 6 bases from J; bases unmatched to any gene: 21. The germline V gene encodes CDR1 SGDLS and CDR2 YYNGEE. DNA of the CDR3: TGTGCCAGCACACGACAGGGTTCTCCTTCGGGAATTGGCAATGAGCAGTTCTTC. This codes for CASTRQGSPSGIGNEQFF. Based on the CDR3 plus reference TRBV9 and TRBJ2-1, the full variable domain is DSGVTQTPKHLITATGQRVTLRCSPRSGDLSVYWYQQSLDQGLQFLIQYYNGEERAKGNILERFSAQQFPDLHSELNLSSLELGDSALYFCASTRQGSPSGIGNEQFFGPGTRLTVL.

This clone was counted between two and nine times. V gene TRBV9 combines with J gene TRBJ2-5; D gene ambiguous. Germline V CDR1 and CDR2: SGDLS, YYNGEE. The V gene lost 0 bases and the J gene lost 5 bases, with 11 bases spanning the gap. CDR3 length: 14 amino acids. The CDR3 DNA is TGTGCCAGCAGCGTAGGGCCCTCCCGGGAGACCCAGTACTTC. Translating gives CASSVGPSRETQYF.

The chain uses TRBV7-9 and TRBJ2-3; D is unclear. Per germline, CDR1 SEHNR and CDR2 FQNEAQ (reference sequence). CDR3 length: 12 amino acids. V lost 4 bases and J lost 3, with 5 bases in between. The CDR3 spells CASSSPTDTQYF. DNA of the CDR3: TGTGCCAGCAGCTCTCCGACAGATACGCAGTATTTT.

This sequence joins TRBV19 and TRBJ1-1; a possible D gene is TRBD1 (5 bases). The germline CDR1 and CDR2 sequences are LNHDA and SQIVND (reference sequence). The CDR3 contains 16 residues. V gave up 3 bases and J gave up 1 base, with 15 bases separating them. DNA for the CDR3: TGTGCCAGTAGTATGTACGGTCAAGGGGCGAACACTGAAGCTTTCTTT. Translated, it gives CASSMYGQGANTEAFF.

J is TRBJ2-5 and V is TRBV4-1; 11 bases line up with TRBD2. The germline V gene encodes CDR1 MGHRA and CDR2 YSYEKL. With V trimmed by 3 bases and J by 3 bases, 6 bases remained unmatched. The CDR3 extends over 16 amino acids. The CDR3 spells CASSHRLAGRKETQYF. The DNA of the CDR3 is TGCGCCAGCAGCCACAGACTAGCGGGACGGAAAGAGACCCAGTACTTC.

The chain recombines TRBV20-1 with TRBJ2-1; 11 bases are shared with TRBD2. Germline loops: CDR1 DFQATT, CDR2 SNEGSKA (reference sequence). The CDR3 covers 15 residues. Unmatched junction bases numbered 9, after V lost 3 bases and J lost 8 bases. In DNA form, the CDR3 reads TGCAGTGCTAGTATTGGGCTAGCGGGAGGCGATGAGCAGTTCTTC. Translation: CSASIGLAGGDEQFF.

V and J are TRBV15 and TRBJ1-2, with D perhaps matching TRBD1 (5 bases). V was cut by 1 base and J by 8 bases, with 17 bases left in between. The germline CDR1 and CDR2 sequences are LNHNV and YYDKDF (reference sequence). The CDR3 runs 15 residues. The CDR3 bases are TGTGCCACCAGCAGAGGCCAGGACACCCCGAGGGGCTACACCTTC. This translates into CATSRGQDTPRGYTF.

The rearrangement joins TRBV6-6 to TRBJ1-1, with no clear D. Germline CDR1 is MNHNY and CDR2 is SVGAGI (reference sequence). The V and J ends lost 6 bases and 1 base respectively, with 18 bases between them. The CDR3 covers 16 residues. The CDR3 here is CASSAGLREGNTEAFF. The CDR3 DNA follows: TGTGCCAGCAGCGCGGGCCTCCGGGAGGGGAACACTGAAGCTTTCTTT.

The V and J genes are TRBV27 and TRBJ1-1; D is unresolved. Per germline, CDR1 MNHEY and CDR2 SMNVEV (reference sequence). V was shortened by 2 bases and J by 3 bases, with 16 bases between the two germline ends. The CDR3 spans 16 residues. CDR3 in amino acids: CASSLRREVSDTEAFF. The CDR3 DNA sequence: TGTGCCAGCAGTTTAAGGCGGGAGGTCTCCGACACTGAAGCTTTCTTT.

The chain combines TRBV6-2 or TRBV6-3 with TRBJ2-5; possibly TRBD2 for D (5 bases). The CDR3 loop spans 13 amino acids. Trimming shortened V by 5 bases and J by 4 bases, and 11 bases separated the two germline ends. Germline-derived CDR1 and CDR2 are MNHEY and SVGEGT. The CDR3 nucleotides are TGTGCCAGCAGTCCGGACTCGAGAGAGACCCAGTACTTC. Amino acids: CASSPDSRETQYF.

This clone has just one count. V is TRBV15 and J is TRBJ2-7; D may be TRBD1 (6 bases). This CDR3 region has 13 residues. CDR1 and CDR2 from the germline V gene are LNHNV and YYDKDF (reference sequence). The V and J ends lost 5 bases and 2 bases respectively, with 10 bases between them. The CDR3 reads CATSGRTAYEQYF. The CDR3 nucleotides read TGTGCCACCAGCGGCCGGACAGCCTACGAGCAGTACTTC.

The CDR3 DNA reads as TGTGCCAGCAGCGGGACAGGAAGACGCAATCAGCCCCAGCATTTT. It is translated as CASSGTGRRNQPQHF. V and J are TRBV6-5 and TRBJ1-5, with 8 bases lining up with TRBD1. Germline CDR1 and CDR2: MNHEY and SVGAGI. The CDR3 extends over 15 amino acids. The ends lost 6 bases at V and 2 bases at J; junction bases unmatched: 6.

This chain links TRBV29-1 with TRBJ1-2; TRBD1 aligns across 8 bases. Trimming at V came to 0 bases and at J to 3 bases, leaving 6 bases not matched to a gene. The CDR3 is 15 residues long. The germline CDR1 and CDR2 sequences are SQVTM and ANQGSEA. This CDR3 is CSVEDKDREHYGYTF. CDR3 nucleotides: TGCAGCGTTGAAGATAAGGACAGGGAGCACTATGGCTACACCTTC.

This clone was recorded once. The gene calls are TRBV2 and TRBJ1-6; 9 nucleotides match TRBD1. Germline CDR1 reads SNHLY; CDR2 reads FYNNEI. V gave up 10 bases and J gave up 4 bases; unmatched junction bases: 8. The CDR3 extends over 15 amino acids. CDR3 bases: TGTGCCACCTCGGACAGGGGTCGATATAATTCACCCCTCCACTTT. Translating gives CATSDRGRYNSPLHF.

This clone came up a few times. The V call is TRBV24-1, the J call TRBJ2-1, with D tentatively TRBD1 (6 bases). The CDR3 has 14 residues. V was clipped by 2 bases and J by 7 bases, with 11 bases between them. Looked up from germline, CDR1 is KGHDR and CDR2 is SFDVKD. The CDR3 loop is CATSDSSGANEQFF. CDR3 nucleotides: TGTGCCACCAGTGATTCTTCAGGGGCGAATGAGCAGTTCTTC.

This clone was counted a single time. The chain joins TRBV19 to TRBJ2-5, with a tentative D call TRBD1 (6 bases). V was clipped by 1 base and J by 1 base, with 16 bases between them. The V gene's germline CDR1 is LNHDA and CDR2 SQIVND (reference sequence). CDR3 length: 17 residues. CDR3 nucleotides: TGTGCCAGTAGTATAGGTCGTCGGGACACCCTCCAAGAGACCCAGTACTTC. Encoded protein: CASSIGRRDTLQETQYF.

This chain joins TRBV7-8 and TRBJ1-2, with a weak D call TRBD1 (5 bases). V was clipped by 4 bases and J by 2 bases, with 23 bases between them. The germline CDR1 and CDR2 sequences are SGHVS and FQNEAQ. The CDR3 runs 18 residues. CDR3 DNA: TGTGCCAGCAGCTCGTGGAGATTCCGGGACCGAAGCAACTATGGCTACACCTTC. This codes for CASSSWRFRDRSNYGYTF. The full variable domain, with the rest looked up from reference TRBV7-8 and TRBJ1-2, is GAGVSQSPRYKVAKRGQDVALRCDPISGHVSLFWYQQALGQGPEFLTYFQNEAQLDKSGLPSDRFFAERPEGSVSTLKIQRTQQEDSAVYLCASSSWRFRDRSNYGYTFGSGTRLTVV.